Below, 8 T cell receptor beta chains from the same sample are listed, as sequenced in a study of control samples from healthy donors and cancer patients. The method was immunoSEQ multiplex PCR; TCRdb's version includes in-frame clones alone and lacks a portion of them. The top ten clones hold 2.5% to 3.5% of a sample with about 69,000 clones, around 84% of them seen once. The material sequenced was PBMCs. The receptors derive from a woman aged 50 to 65 with lung cancer.

The J gene is TRBJ2-3, the V gene TRBV7-2; D might be TRBD2 (6 bases). Germline loops: CDR1 SGHTA, CDR2 FQGNSA. CDR3 length: 16 amino acids. V was clipped by 0 bases and J by 1 base, with 11 bases between them. The CDR3 nucleotides read TGTGCCAGCAGCTTAGCCCCCGCTAGCGGCACAGATACGCAGTATTTT. This encodes CASSLAPASGTDTQYF.

This clone was seen many times. The chain carries TRBV7-2 and TRBJ1-3, with TRBD1 as a possible D gene (5 bases). CDR1 and CDR2 from the germline V gene are SGHTA and FQGNSA. CDR3 length: 16 residues. The germline V and J ends were trimmed by 5 bases and 0 bases, with 14 bases remaining between them. The CDR3 coding sequence is TGTGCCAGCAGCGTACCGGGACGGAGCTCTGGAAACACCATATATTTT. This codes for CASSVPGRSSGNTIYF.

The genes are TRBV18 and TRBJ1-1; 10 nucleotides align to TRBD1. The CDR3 has 13 residues. J was trimmed by 5 bases and V by 5 bases; bases with no gene match: 2. CDR1 and CDR2 from the germline V gene are KGHSH and LQKENI. As DNA, the CDR3 is TGTGCCAGCTCAGACAGGGGGCGGACTGAAGCTTTCTTT. This sequence encodes CASSDRGRTEAFF.

The chain employs TRBV3-1 (or the pseudogene TRBV3-2) and TRBJ1-1; the D is unclear. The germline V gene encodes CDR1 LGHDT and CDR2 YNNKEL (reference sequence). There are 14 residues in the CDR3. Trimming stripped 4 bases from V and 0 bases from J, with 9 bases between. For the CDR3, the DNA is TGTGCCAGCAGCCGACAAGGGTTGAACACTGAAGCTTTCTTT. It encodes CASSRQGLNTEAFF.

This sequence joins TRBV29-1 and TRBJ1-2; 7 nucleotides agree with TRBD1. There are 15 residues in the CDR3. The V gene end was trimmed by 5 bases and the J gene end by 4 bases; junction bases not matched to a gene: 13. The germline gives CDR1 SQVTM, CDR2 ANQGSEA. CDR3 nucleotide sequence: TGCAGCGTTTGGGGGATGGGCACAGGGGCCTATGGCTACACCTTC. It encodes CSVWGMGTGAYGYTF.

The gene calls are TRBV4-1 and TRBJ1-5; possibly TRBD1 for D (6 bases). CDR1 is MGHRA and CDR2 is YSYEKL in the germline V gene. V gave up 6 bases and J gave up 5 bases, with 11 bases separating them. This CDR3 is 13 amino acids long. The CDR3 nucleotides read TGCGCCAGCAGTTTGGACAGTTATCAGCCCCAGCATTTT. Its protein product is CASSLDSYQPQHF.

The table lists this clone with a count of one. V usage is TRBV6-4 and J usage is TRBJ1-1; 10 bases line up with TRBD1. The V gene end was trimmed by 7 bases and the J gene end by 5 bases; junction bases not matched to a gene: 7. The V gene's germline CDR1 is MRHNA and CDR2 SNTAGT. There are 14 residues in the CDR3. This CDR3 is CASIRTGGRTEAFF. DNA of the CDR3: TGTGCCAGCATTAGGACAGGGGGTAGGACTGAAGCTTTCTTT.

The genes are TRBV20-1 and TRBJ1-2, with D possibly matching TRBD1 (5 bases). Trimming took off 6 bases at V and 10 bases at J, with 15 bases between the two ends. Germline CDR1 DFQATT, CDR2 SNEGSKA (reference sequence). The CDR3 has 11 residues. The CDR3 DNA reads TGCAGTGCAAGCCCGGCAGGGACCTACACCTTC. It specifies CSASPAGTYTF.